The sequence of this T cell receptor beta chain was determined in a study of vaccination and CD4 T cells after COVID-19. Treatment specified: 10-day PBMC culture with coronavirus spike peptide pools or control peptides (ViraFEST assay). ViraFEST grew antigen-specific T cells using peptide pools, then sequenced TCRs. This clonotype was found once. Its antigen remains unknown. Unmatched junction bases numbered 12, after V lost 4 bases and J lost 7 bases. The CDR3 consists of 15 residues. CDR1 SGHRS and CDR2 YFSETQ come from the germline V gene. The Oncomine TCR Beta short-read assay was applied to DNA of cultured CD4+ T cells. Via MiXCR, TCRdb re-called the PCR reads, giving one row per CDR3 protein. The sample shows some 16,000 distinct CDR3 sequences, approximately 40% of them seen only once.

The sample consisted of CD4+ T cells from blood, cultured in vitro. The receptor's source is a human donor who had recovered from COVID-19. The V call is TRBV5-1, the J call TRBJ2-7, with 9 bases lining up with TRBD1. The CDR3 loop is CASSAATGGLGEQYF. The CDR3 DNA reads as TGCGCCAGCAGCGCGGCAACAGGGGGCCTCGGGGAGCAGTACTTC.